This passage covers 15 T cell receptor beta chains from one sample sequenced in a study of CD8 T cell repertoires and HIV-1 epitope variants. The table came from immunoSEQ multiplex PCR; TCRdb's copy has only in-frame clones and leaves some out. The top ten clones hold around 42% of a sample with 1,200 or so clones, approximately 77% of them seen once. These receptors have no known antigen. The source material was cultured CD8+ T cells derived from PBMCs. The receptors were gathered from a male donor with HIV.

V and J are TRBV15 and TRBJ2-1; 14 positions match TRBD2. V shed 5 bases and J 8 bases; nucleotides not matched to a gene: 14. CDR1 is LNHNV and CDR2 is YYDKDF in the germline V gene (reference sequence). CDR3 length: 18 amino acids. CDR3 in DNA: TGTGCCACCAGCCCCCGGCCCCTTGGACTAGCGGGGGGCCATGAGCAGTTCTTC. Its protein is CATSPRPLGLAGGHEQFF.

The table lists this clone with a few counts. V gene TRBV5-1 combines with J gene TRBJ1-2; D may be TRBD1 (6 bases). The CDR3 sequence is 14 residues long. CDR1 is SGHRS, CDR2 YFSETQ, per germline. Trimming cost V 0 bases and J 8 bases, with 14 bases left between them. CDR3 nucleotides: TGCGCCAGCAGCTTGGCCACAGGGTCAGGGGGCTACACCTTC. It specifies CASSLATGSGGYTF.

The genes are TRBV6-4 and TRBJ2-5; tentatively, D is TRBD1 or TRBD2 (5 bases each). Per the germline V gene, CDR1 is MRHNA and CDR2 is SNTAGT. V was pared by 2 bases and J by 4 bases, with 8 bases between. This CDR3 region has 13 residues. The CDR3 bases are TGTGCCAGCAGTGACAGGGGACGAGAGACCCAGTACTTC. It specifies CASSDRGRETQYF.

The chain combines TRBV6-5 with TRBJ2-1, with TRBD2 matching 7 bases. CDR3 length: 16 amino acids. The V gene end was trimmed by 1 base and the J gene end by 4 bases; junction bases not matched to a gene: 7. Germline V gene sequence: CDR1 MNHEY, CDR2 SVGAGI. The CDR3 here is CASSYYGRGSYNEQFF. CDR3 in DNA: TGTGCCAGCAGTTACTATGGGAGGGGCTCTTACAATGAGCAGTTCTTC.

The chain joins TRBV6-5 to TRBJ2-1; D possibly matches TRBD1 or TRBD2 (6 bases each). There are 11 residues in the CDR3. Trimming removed 5 bases at V and 9 bases at J, with 8 bases between. Per the germline V gene, CDR1 is MNHEY and CDR2 is SVGAGI. This CDR3 reads CASSEGGEQFF. CDR3 DNA sequence: TGTGCCAGCAGTGAGGGGGGTGAGCAGTTCTTC.

CDR3 in DNA: TGCGCCAGCAGCTTGACTAGCGGGGCAGGGTTGGAAAACATTCAGTACTTC. It specifies CASSLTSGAGLENIQYF. The rearrangement joins TRBV5-1 to TRBJ2-4, with 10 bases that match TRBD2. The V gene's germline CDR1 is SGHRS and CDR2 YFSETQ. The CDR3 runs 17 residues. V was clipped by 1 base and J by 5 bases; unmatched bases: 9.

This CDR3 is CASRGVGIGNTEAFF. As DNA, the CDR3 is TGTGCCAGCAGGGGGGTAGGGATTGGGAACACTGAAGCTTTCTTT. V and J are TRBV2 and TRBJ1-1; D is possibly TRBD1 (5 bases). Trimming cost V 6 bases and J 1 base, with 15 bases left between them. CDR3 length: 15 amino acids. Germline V gives CDR1 SNHLY, CDR2 FYNNEI.

The rearrangement joins TRBV6-1 to TRBJ2-1; 9 nucleotides line up with TRBD1. Germline loops: CDR1 MNHNS, CDR2 SASEGT. Trimming took 3 bases from V and 7 from J; bases not matched to a gene: 7. This CDR3 region has 15 residues. The CDR3 bases are TGTGCCAGCAGTGAGTCCGGGACAGGGACAAATGAGCAGTTCTTC. Its translation: CASSESGTGTNEQFF.

The genes are TRBV2 and TRBJ2-5; TRBD1 is a possible D gene (6 bases). The CDR3 covers 15 residues. Trimming shortened V by 3 bases and J by 7 bases, and 18 bases separated the two germline ends. Germline V CDR1 and CDR2: SNHLY, FYNNEI. The DNA for the CDR3 is TGTGCCAGCAGTGATCCGGACAGCGCTTGGGGGACCCAGTACTTC. As protein: CASSDPDSAWGTQYF.

This clone occurred once. This chain links TRBV4-3 with TRBJ2-1, with D perhaps matching TRBD1 (6 bases). Between the trimmed V and J ends, which lost 0 bases and 0 bases, there was a span of 9 bases. Germline V gene sequence: CDR1 LGHNA, CDR2 YSLEER. CDR3 length: 16 residues. The CDR3 is CASSQDRGSSYNEQFF. The CDR3 DNA follows: TGCGCCAGCAGCCAAGACAGGGGTAGCTCCTACAATGAGCAGTTCTTC.

The chain is built from TRBV9 and TRBJ2-3; D perhaps matches TRBD2 (7 bases). The V and J ends lost 1 base and 6 bases respectively, with 18 bases between them. There are 16 residues in the CDR3. Germline loops: CDR1 SGDLS, CDR2 YYNGEE. The CDR3 reads CASSVNEGGRSDTQYF. The CDR3 nucleotides read TGTGCCAGCAGCGTAAACGAGGGGGGGCGGTCGGATACGCAGTATTTT.

This clone was detected once. This chain links TRBV11-2 with TRBJ2-7; D is tentatively TRBD1 or TRBD2 (5 bases each). Per germline, CDR1 SGHAT and CDR2 FQNNGV. The CDR3 runs to 15 residues. Trimming cost V 6 bases and J 3 bases, with 18 bases left between them. DNA of the CDR3: TGTGCCAGCAGTTTCACGCCGGGACCCCTCTACGAGCAGTACTTC. Translating it yields CASSFTPGPLYEQYF.

V and J are TRBV2 and TRBJ2-1; D is unclear. The length of the CDR3 is 18 residues. Trimming shortened V by 1 base and J by 7 bases, and 23 bases separated the two germline ends. Germline V gene sequence: CDR1 SNHLY, CDR2 FYNNEI. The CDR3 here is CASSEVLPGSSYNNEQFF. The CDR3 bases are TGTGCCAGCAGTGAAGTGCTACCCGGTAGCTCCTACAATAATGAGCAGTTCTTC.

This chain connects TRBV6-4 to TRBJ2-1, with 10 bases fitting TRBD2. Germline V gene sequence: CDR1 MRHNA, CDR2 SNTAGT. J gave up 6 bases and V 3 bases, and 2 bases lay outside the gene matches. The CDR3 is 14 residues long. The CDR3 nucleotides read TGTGCCAGCAGTGAAGCGGGGGGGCCCAATGAGCAGTTCTTC. It encodes CASSEAGGPNEQFF.

V is TRBV6-1 and J is TRBJ2-7; weak D call: TRBD2 (6 bases). The V gene lost 7 bases and the J gene lost 0 bases, with 16 bases spanning the gap. The length of the CDR3 is 15 residues. CDR1 and CDR2 (germline): MNHNS, SASEGT. The CDR3: CASNFDIGGSYEQYF. CDR3 DNA: TGTGCCAGCAACTTCGATATCGGGGGCTCCTACGAGCAGTACTTC.